This entry lists 5 T cell receptor beta chains sequenced from one sample in a study of shared clonotypes between healthy human individuals. This table comes from immunoSEQ multiplex PCR, and its TCRdb copy is limited to in-frame clones, with some not included. The sample carries 2 million to 2.5 million clones, nearly 97% recorded once. Material for sequencing was naive CD4+ T cells sorted from blood. Subset defined: CD45RA+ positively selected. The receptors originated from a man between 18 and 35 years old in good health.

J is TRBJ2-4 and V is TRBV4-1; 11 bases are shared with TRBD2. V shed 0 bases and J 3 bases; nucleotides not matched to a gene: 4. This CDR3 contains 17 residues. Germline CDR1 is MGHRA and CDR2 is YSYEKL. CDR3 sequence: CASSQEPGLADKNIQYF. CDR3 in DNA: TGCGCCAGCAGCCAAGAACCGGGACTAGCGGACAAAAACATTCAGTACTTC.

The rearrangement links TRBV7-9 to TRBJ1-2; D gene unclear. Looked up from germline, CDR1 is SEHNR and CDR2 is FQNEAQ (reference sequence). This CDR3 comprises 15 residues. V was pared by 5 bases and J by 8 bases, with 21 bases between. The CDR3 bases are TGTGCCAGCAGCCTATCTGAGGGCGCAGTCTCCGGCTACACCTTC. It translates to CASSLSEGAVSGYTF. The full variable domain, in which reference TRBV7-9 and TRBJ1-2 provide the parts outside the CDR3, is DTGVSQNPRHKITKRGQNVTFRCDPISEHNRLYWYRQTLGQGPEFLTYFQNEAQLEKSRLLSDRFSAERPKGSFSTLEIQRTEQGDSAMYLCASSLSEGAVSGYTFGSGTRLTVV.

The V gene is TRBV18, the J gene TRBJ2-4; D is unclear. The CDR3 is 13 residues long. The germline V gene has CDR1 KGHSH and CDR2 LQKENI. The germline V and J ends were trimmed by 0 bases and 8 bases, with 8 bases remaining between them. CDR3 sequence: CASSPPVEDIQYF. In DNA form, the CDR3 reads TGTGCCAGCTCACCACCGGTCGAGGACATTCAGTACTTC.

The chain has TRBV11-2 and TRBJ2-1; no clear D gene. V shed 5 bases and J shed 0 bases, with 11 bases lying between them. Germline-derived CDR1 and CDR2 are SGHAT and FQNNGV. The CDR3 loop spans 15 amino acids. The CDR3: CASSPGSVSYNEQFF. The CDR3 DNA follows: TGTGCCAGCAGCCCTGGCTCGGTCTCCTACAATGAGCAGTTCTTC.

CDR3 nucleotides: TGCGCCAGCAGCTTGAACCCGCGGGGGGTAAATGAGCAGTTCTTC. Translating gives CASSLNPRGVNEQFF. J is TRBJ2-1 and V is TRBV5-1; 8 bases align to TRBD2. Germline-derived CDR1 and CDR2 are SGHRS and YFSETQ. CDR3 length: 15 amino acids. V lost 1 base to trimming and J lost 7 bases; unmatched junction nucleotides: 7.